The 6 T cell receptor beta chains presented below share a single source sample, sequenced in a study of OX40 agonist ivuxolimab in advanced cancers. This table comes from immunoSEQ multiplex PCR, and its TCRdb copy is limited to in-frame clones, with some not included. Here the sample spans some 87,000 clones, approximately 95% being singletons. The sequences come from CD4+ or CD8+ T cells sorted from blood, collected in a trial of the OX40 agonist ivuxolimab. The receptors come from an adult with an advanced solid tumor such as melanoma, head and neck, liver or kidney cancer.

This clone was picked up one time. The CDR3 bases are TGTGCCAGCAGCTTAGTCGACGTCAACTATGGCTACACCTTC. This sequence encodes CASSLVDVNYGYTF. V gene TRBV5-6 combines with J gene TRBJ1-2; no clear D gene. Germline V gene sequence: CDR1 SGHDT, CDR2 YYEEEE. There are 14 residues in the CDR3. Between the trimmed V and J ends, which lost 2 bases and 2 bases, there was a span of 10 bases.

The CDR3 nucleotides read TGTGCCAGTAGTATGGGGACGGGTCAGCCCCAGCATTTT. Translation gives CASSMGTGQPQHF. This chain joins TRBV19 and TRBJ1-5; D perhaps matches TRBD1 (5 bases). V gave up 3 bases and J gave up 6 bases, with 9 bases separating them. CDR1 is LNHDA and CDR2 is SQIVND in the germline V gene (reference sequence). CDR3 length equals 13 residues. The whole variable domain, filled in from reference TRBV19 and TRBJ1-5, reads DGGITQSPKYLFRKEGQNVTLSCEQNLNHDAMYWYRQDPGQGLRLIYYSQIVNDFQKGDIAEGYSVSREKKESFPLTVTSAQKNPTAFYLCASSMGTGQPQHFGDGTRLSIL.

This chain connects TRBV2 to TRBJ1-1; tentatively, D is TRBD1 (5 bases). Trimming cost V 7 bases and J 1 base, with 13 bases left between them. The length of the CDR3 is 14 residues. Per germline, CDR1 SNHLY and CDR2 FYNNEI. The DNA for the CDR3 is TGTGCCAGCAACCCGAAGGGGAGGAACACTGAAGCTTTCTTT. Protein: CASNPKGRNTEAFF.

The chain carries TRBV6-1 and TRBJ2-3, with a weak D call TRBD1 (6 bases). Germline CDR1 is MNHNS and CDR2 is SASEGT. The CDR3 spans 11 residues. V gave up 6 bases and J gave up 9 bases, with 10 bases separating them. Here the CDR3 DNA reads TGTGCCAGCAGATCCGGGACAACGCAGTATTTT. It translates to CASRSGTTQYF.

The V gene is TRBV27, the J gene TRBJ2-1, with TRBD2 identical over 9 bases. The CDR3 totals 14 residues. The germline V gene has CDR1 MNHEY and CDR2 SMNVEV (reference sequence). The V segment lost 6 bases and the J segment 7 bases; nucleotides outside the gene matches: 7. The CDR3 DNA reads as TGTGCCAGCAGGAATAGCGGGAGTAAGAATGAGCAGTTCTTC. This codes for CASRNSGSKNEQFF.

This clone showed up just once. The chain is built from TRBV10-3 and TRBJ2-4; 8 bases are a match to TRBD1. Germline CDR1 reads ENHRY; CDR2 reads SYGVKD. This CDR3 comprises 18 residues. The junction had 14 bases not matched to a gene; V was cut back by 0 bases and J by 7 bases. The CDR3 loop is CAISESRGTGIGRNIQYF. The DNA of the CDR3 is TGTGCCATCAGTGAGTCGAGGGGGACAGGAATCGGGCGGAACATTCAGTACTTC.